This T cell receptor (beta chain) was recovered during a study of cytomegalovirus exposure and HLA in healthy donors. The wider study: An analysis done earlier identified roughly 120 million unique TCR beta sequences from 150 million to 200 million T cells. General study points: Highly shared sequence variants in one cluster were likely a sequencing artifact.

The primer mix had 60 Vbeta and 13 Jbeta primers. TCRdb's table, derived via immunoSEQ multiplex PCR, lists solely in-frame clones and lacks some. This sample's table reports approximately 120,000 clones. The CDR3 spans 14 residues. Germline assignment: CDR1 SEHNR and CDR2 FQNEAQ (reference sequence). Trimming removed 5 bases from V and 1 base from J, with 11 bases in between. Worth noting for this clone: What it binds is not known.

The receptor was derived from a man aged 18 to 30 in good health and CMV-seronegative. The chain uses TRBV7-9 and TRBJ1-1; D uncertain. The sequenced sample was PBMCs. The DNA of the CDR3 is TGTGCCAGCAGCCCAGGCCCTGGGAACACTGAAGCTTTCTTT. It translates to CASSPGPGNTEAFF.